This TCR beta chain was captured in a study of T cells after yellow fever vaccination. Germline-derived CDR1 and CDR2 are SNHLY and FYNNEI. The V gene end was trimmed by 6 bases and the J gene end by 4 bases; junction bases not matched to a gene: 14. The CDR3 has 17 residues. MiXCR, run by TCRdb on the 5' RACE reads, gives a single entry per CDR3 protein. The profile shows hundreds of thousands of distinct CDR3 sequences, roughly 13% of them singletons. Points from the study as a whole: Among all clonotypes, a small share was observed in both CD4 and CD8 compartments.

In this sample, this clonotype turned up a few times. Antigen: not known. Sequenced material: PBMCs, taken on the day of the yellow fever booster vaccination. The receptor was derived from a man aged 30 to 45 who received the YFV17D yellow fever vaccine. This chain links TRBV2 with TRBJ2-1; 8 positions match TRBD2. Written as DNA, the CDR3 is TGTGCCAGCAGCCAAGGTTGGGGCGGGGGGCTATACAATGAGCAGTTCTTC. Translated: CASSQGWGGGLYNEQFF.